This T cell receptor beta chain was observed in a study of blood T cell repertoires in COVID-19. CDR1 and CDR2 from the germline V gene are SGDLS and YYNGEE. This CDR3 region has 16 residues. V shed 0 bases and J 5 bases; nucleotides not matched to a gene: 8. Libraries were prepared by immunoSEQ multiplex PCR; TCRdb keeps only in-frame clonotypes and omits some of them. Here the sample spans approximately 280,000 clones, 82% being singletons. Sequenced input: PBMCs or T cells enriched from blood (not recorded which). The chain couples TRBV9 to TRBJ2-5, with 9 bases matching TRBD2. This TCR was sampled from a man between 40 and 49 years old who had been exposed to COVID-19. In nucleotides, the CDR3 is TGTGCCAGCAGCGTAGCGAGCGGGAGGAGTGGGGAGACCCAGTACTTC. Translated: CASSVASGRSGETQYF.